Shown below are 20 T cell receptor beta chains from a single sample sequenced in a study of blood T cell repertoires in COVID-19. TCRdb keeps only in-frame clones here, not all; method: immunoSEQ multiplex PCR. The table lists about 330,000 clones, 87% of them singletons. Sample: PBMCs or T cells enriched from blood (not recorded which). The origin of the receptors is a woman aged 30 to 39 who had recovered from COVID-19.

The J gene is TRBJ2-7, the V gene TRBV27; D possibly corresponds to TRBD1 (6 bases). The CDR3 spans 14 residues. Germline V gene lookup returns CDR1 MNHEY and CDR2 SMNVEV (reference sequence). Trimming took 3 bases from V and 5 from J, leaving 14 bases between them. CDR3 sequence reads: CASSLYTTGNEQYF. CDR3 nucleotide sequence: TGTGCCAGCAGTTTGTACACTACAGGGAACGAGCAGTACTTC.

The CDR3 coding sequence is TGCGCCTTTCCGGGGGGACAGGGTGTTTTAGGGGTCACTGAAGCTTTCTTT. It translates to CAFPGGQGVLGVTEAFF. The chain has TRBV23-1 and TRBJ1-1, with 9 nucleotides matching TRBD1. TRBV23-1 is placed among ORFs of uncertain function. The CDR3 runs 17 residues. The ends lost 11 bases at V and 4 bases at J; junction bases unmatched: 20.

The chain is built from TRBV5-5 and TRBJ1-2; no firm D call. The V end lost 0 bases, the J end lost 4 bases, and 4 bases lay between the germline ends. This CDR3 contains 12 residues. Germline-derived CDR1 and CDR2 are SGHKS and YYEKEE (reference sequence). CDR3 coding DNA: TGTGCCAGCAGCTTGGTAGCCTATGGCTACACCTTC. Amino acids: CASSLVAYGYTF.

For the CDR3, the DNA is TGTGCCAGCAGCGGGACTAGCGGGGGAAGCACAGATACGCAGTATTTT. Its protein is CASSGTSGGSTDTQYF. The V call is TRBV2, the J call TRBJ2-3, with 14 bases aligning to TRBD2. The CDR3 runs to 16 residues. After removal of 6 bases from V and 0 bases from J, the junction contained 2 bases not matched to a gene. Germline loops: CDR1 SNHLY, CDR2 FYNNEI.

Only one count was recorded for this clone. The chain couples TRBV27 to TRBJ2-7, with D hard to call. The V end lost 6 bases, the J end lost 0 bases, and 15 bases lay between the germline ends. The CDR3 has 15 amino acids. CDR1 is MNHEY, CDR2 SMNVEV, per germline (reference sequence). CDR3 sequence (DNA): TGTGCCAGCAGATCCACCCGTCTGAGCTCCTACGAGCAGTACTTC. As protein: CASRSTRLSSYEQYF.

The genes are TRBV5-5 and TRBJ1-1; D gene unclear. This CDR3 is 13 amino acids long. Germline V gene lookup returns CDR1 SGHKS and CDR2 YYEKEE (reference sequence). Trimming took 1 base from V and 1 from J, leaving 5 bases between them. The CDR3 sequence: CASSLHRNTEAFF. The DNA for the CDR3 is TGTGCCAGCAGCTTGCATAGGAACACTGAAGCTTTCTTT.

This clone was recorded once. The CDR3 DNA sequence: TGTGCCAGCGGAGCAGACAGAGCCTACGAGCAGTACTTC. Its translation: CASGADRAYEQYF. The chain is built from TRBV27 and TRBJ2-7; D perhaps matches TRBD1 (5 bases). The germline V gene has CDR1 MNHEY and CDR2 SMNVEV (reference sequence). Trimming stripped 8 bases from V and 2 bases from J, with 13 bases between. The CDR3 loop spans 13 amino acids.

The chain couples TRBV7-2 to TRBJ1-3; D is ambiguous. The CDR3 contains 15 residues. Germline loops: CDR1 SGHTA, CDR2 FQGNSA. V lost 1 base to trimming and J lost 2 bases, with 9 bases between them. CDR3 sequence reads: CASSLVAPTGNTIYF. The CDR3 region has the DNA TGTGCCAGCAGCTTAGTGGCTCCCACTGGAAACACCATATATTTT.

The chain links TRBV5-1 to TRBJ2-3, with 7 bases that match TRBD1. CDR3 length: 14 residues. J lost 2 bases, V lost 4 bases, and 4 bases had no gene match. The germline CDR1 and CDR2 sequences are SGHRS and YFSETQ. The CDR3 DNA sequence: TGCGCCAGCAGCCCAGGACAGGCCACAGATACGCAGTATTTT. Translated: CASSPGQATDTQYF.

This clone has more than one count but fewer than ten. The chain carries TRBV20-1 and TRBJ2-3; D possibly corresponds to TRBD1 (6 bases). This CDR3 has 11 residues. The germline gives CDR1 DFQATT, CDR2 SNEGSKA (reference sequence). V was trimmed by 6 bases and J by 2 bases, leaving 6 bases between them. CDR3 loop: CSAGATDTQYF. The CDR3 coding sequence is TGCAGTGCGGGGGCCACAGATACGCAGTATTTT.

V usage is TRBV4-3 and J usage is TRBJ2-7, with TRBD1 identical over 8 bases. The germline CDR1 and CDR2 sequences are LGHNA and YSLEER. The CDR3 has 18 residues. The ends lost 1 base at V and 2 bases at J; junction bases unmatched: 13. DNA of the CDR3: TGCGCCAGCAGCCAAGCCGGGCGAGGGACAGGCCAGGCCTACGAGCAGTACTTC. Its protein product is CASSQAGRGTGQAYEQYF.

V is TRBV6-5 and J is TRBJ1-6; D gene unclear. The germline gives CDR1 MNHEY, CDR2 SVGAGI. The CDR3 totals 16 residues. V was shortened by 1 base and J by 7 bases, with 14 bases between the two germline ends. CDR3 loop: CASSYFGRGSNSPLHF. The CDR3 region has the DNA TGTGCCAGCAGTTACTTCGGTCGGGGTTCGAATTCACCCCTCCACTTT.

The chain is built from TRBV4-3 and TRBJ1-4, with TRBD1 matching over 7 bases. Germline V lookup: CDR1 LGHNA, CDR2 YSLEER. The CDR3 consists of 15 residues. V trimming: 0 bases; J trimming: 7 bases; junction bases outside the gene matches: 5. The chain's CDR3 is CASSQDQGVGEKLFF. The CDR3 DNA reads TGCGCCAGCAGCCAAGACCAGGGGGTGGGTGAAAAACTGTTTTTT.

The gene calls are TRBV28 and TRBJ1-6; maybe TRBD1 (5 bases). Germline V gene lookup returns CDR1 MDHEN and CDR2 SYDVKM. V shed 0 bases and J shed 10 bases, with 7 bases lying between them. This CDR3 region has 13 residues. The CDR3, as DNA: TGTGCCAGCAGTTTATGGGAGGGGTCACCCCTCCACTTT. Its translation is CASSLWEGSPLHF.

CDR3 protein: CASSQQSNYGYTF. In nucleotides, the CDR3 is TGTGCCAGCAGCCAGCAGTCTAACTATGGCTACACCTTC. The rearrangement joins TRBV3-1 (or the pseudogene TRBV3-2) to TRBJ1-2; D call uncertain. The ends were cut back, 3 bases at V and 0 bases at J, with 5 bases in the middle. The germline CDR1 and CDR2 sequences are LGHDT and YNNKEL (reference sequence). The CDR3 runs 13 residues.

The rearrangement links TRBV18 to TRBJ2-3; D is possibly TRBD2 (5 bases). There are 16 residues in the CDR3. With 0 bases removed from V and 6 bases from J, the gap between germline ends came to 16 bases. Germline V lookup: CDR1 KGHSH, CDR2 LQKENI. CDR3: CASSPPTGENSDTQYF. The CDR3 bases are TGTGCCAGCTCACCACCAACCGGGGAGAATTCTGATACGCAGTATTTT.

The genes are TRBV11-1 and TRBJ2-7; 8 bases are shared with TRBD2. Germline V gives CDR1 SGHAT, CDR2 FQDESV (reference sequence). V trimming: 4 bases; J trimming: 2 bases; junction bases outside the gene matches: 4. The CDR3 totals 14 residues. The CDR3: CASSSTSGAYEQYF. The DNA for the CDR3 is TGTGCCAGCAGCTCAACTAGCGGAGCCTACGAGCAGTACTTC. The full variable domain, rest sourced from reference TRBV11-1 and TRBJ2-7, is EAEVAQSPRYKITEKSQAVAFWCDPISGHATLYWYRQILGQGPELLVQFQDESVVDDSQLPKDRFSAERLKGVDSTLKIQPAELGDSAMYLCASSSTSGAYEQYFGPGTRLTVT.

This chain connects TRBV3-1 (or the pseudogene TRBV3-2) to TRBJ1-2, with D unresolved. Trimming took off 1 base at V and 7 bases at J, with 7 bases between the two ends. The CDR3 loop spans 12 amino acids. Per germline, CDR1 LGHDT and CDR2 YNNKEL (reference sequence). The CDR3 DNA follows: TGTGCCAGCAGCCAAGGAGGAGTTGGCTACACCTTC. This translates into CASSQGGVGYTF.

J is TRBJ2-5 and V is TRBV4-2; a weak D match, TRBD2 (6 bases). Germline CDR1 and CDR2: LGHNA and YNFKEQ. The CDR3 runs 16 residues. The V end was cut by 3 bases, the J end by 4 bases, with 18 bases between. CDR3 loop: CASSQSGGPRRETQYF. The CDR3 DNA reads TGTGCCAGCAGCCAGTCCGGGGGTCCCCGGCGAGAGACCCAGTACTTC.

The rearrangement uses TRBV19 and TRBJ1-2; 10 bases fit TRBD1. CDR1 is LNHDA and CDR2 is SQIVND in the germline V gene (reference sequence). The CDR3 is 15 residues long. The V and J ends lost 7 bases and 2 bases, in that order; junction bases with no gene match: 7. The CDR3 here is CASMQTGGINYGYTF. CDR3 DNA sequence: TGTGCCAGTATGCAGACAGGGGGCATCAACTATGGCTACACCTTC.